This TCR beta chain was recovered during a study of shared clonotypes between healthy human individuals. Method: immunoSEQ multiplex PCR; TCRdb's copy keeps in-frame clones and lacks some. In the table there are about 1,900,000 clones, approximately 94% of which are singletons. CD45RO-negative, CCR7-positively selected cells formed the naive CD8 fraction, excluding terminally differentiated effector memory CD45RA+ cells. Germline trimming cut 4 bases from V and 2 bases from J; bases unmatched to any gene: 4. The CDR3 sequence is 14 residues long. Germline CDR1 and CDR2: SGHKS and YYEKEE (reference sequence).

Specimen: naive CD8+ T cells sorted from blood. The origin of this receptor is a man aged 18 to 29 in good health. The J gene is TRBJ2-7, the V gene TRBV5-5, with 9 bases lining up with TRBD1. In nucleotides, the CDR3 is TGTGCCAGCAGCCCTAGGACAGGGGCCTACGAGCAGTACTTC. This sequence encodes CASSPRTGAYEQYF.